These T cell receptor beta chains were read from a single sample in a study of PD-1 blockade in classical Hodgkin lymphoma. TCRdb's table, derived via immunoSEQ multiplex PCR, lists solely in-frame clones and lacks some. Of more than 140,000 clones in the sample, approximately 72% are singletons; the top ten hold about 9.3%. The material was peripheral blood mononuclear cells (PBMCs), obtained before the second cycle of nivolumab. These receptors were collected from a human donor with classical Hodgkin lymphoma. The CDR3 runs from the conserved cysteine through the conserved F or W. D genes are given only for firm matches. Some rows mark clone size as missing; the rest say once, few, many or name a class of expanded clone.

cdr3_aa: CASNTGNSPLHF
cdr3_nt: TGTGCCAGCAATACGGGGAATTCACCCCTCCACTTT
d_call: .
j_call: TRBJ1-6
clone_size: few
v_call: TRBV2

cdr3_aa: CASSRSQGWTEAFF
cdr3_nt: TGCGCCAGCAGCAGGTCCCAGGGTTGGACTGAAGCTTTCTTT
d_call: .
j_call: TRBJ1-1
clone_size: .
v_call: TRBV5-1

cdr3_aa: CASSTRGTNEKLFF
cdr3_nt: TGTGCCAGTAGTACTAGGGGGACTAATGAAAAACTGTTTTTT
d_call: .
j_call: TRBJ1-4
clone_size: .
v_call: TRBV19

cdr3_aa: CASSRTVTSANYGYTF
cdr3_nt: TGTGCCAGCAGTCGGACAGTCACCTCCGCTAACTATGGCTACACCTTC
d_call: .
j_call: TRBJ1-2
clone_size: .
v_call: TRBV10-3

cdr3_aa: CASSVYYEQYF
cdr3_nt: TGTGCCAGCAGCGTATACTACGAGCAGTACTTC
d_call: .
j_call: TRBJ2-7
clone_size: .
v_call: TRBV9

cdr3_aa: CASSQGVGRMGRDTQYF
cdr3_nt: TGCGCCAGCAGCCAGGGGGTGGGGAGAATGGGACGAGATACGCAGTATTTT
d_call: .
j_call: TRBJ2-3
clone_size: .
v_call: TRBV4-1

cdr3_aa: CASSSETKAFF
cdr3_nt: TGTGCCAGCAGTTCGGAAACTAAAGCTTTCTTT
d_call: .
j_call: TRBJ1-1
clone_size: .
v_call: TRBV6-5

cdr3_aa: CASSMVSGEWGNQPQHF
cdr3_nt: TGTGCCAGTAGTATGGTATCGGGGGAGTGGGGCAATCAGCCCCAGCATTTT
d_call: .
j_call: TRBJ1-5
clone_size: once
v_call: TRBV19

cdr3_aa: CASSLGSSGGYEQYF
cdr3_nt: TGTGCCAGCAGCTTGGGGTCCAGCGGGGGATACGAGCAGTACTTC
d_call: TRBD2
j_call: TRBJ2-7
clone_size: .
v_call: TRBV5-4

cdr3_aa: CASSPWTGGGYGYTF
cdr3_nt: TGCGCCAGCAGCCCCTGGACAGGGGGCGGCTATGGCTACACCTTC
d_call: TRBD1
j_call: TRBJ1-2
clone_size: .
v_call: TRBV5-1

cdr3_aa: CASSEDRSYQETQYF
cdr3_nt: TGTGCCAGCAGTGAGGACAGGTCGTACCAAGAGACCCAGTACTTC
d_call: TRBD1
j_call: TRBJ2-5
clone_size: .
v_call: TRBV6-1

cdr3_aa: CASSLAWSASKYF
cdr3_nt: TGTGCCAGCAGCTTAGCTTGGAGTGCATCGAAGTACTTC
d_call: .
j_call: TRBJ2-7
clone_size: .
v_call: TRBV7-2

cdr3_aa: CASSVDIAGNTGELFF
cdr3_nt: TGTGCCAGCAGCGTAGATATAGCGGGAAACACCGGGGAGCTGTTTTTT
d_call: TRBD2
j_call: TRBJ2-2
clone_size: .
v_call: TRBV9

cdr3_aa: CASLKDSSSYEQYF
cdr3_nt: TGTGCCAGTCTCAAGGACTCCAGCTCCTACGAGCAGTACTTC
d_call: .
j_call: TRBJ2-7
clone_size: .
v_call: TRBV6-5

cdr3_aa: CASSLYGVRQPQHF
cdr3_nt: TGTGCCAGCAGTTTATACGGGGTTCGACAGCCCCAGCATTTT
d_call: .
j_call: TRBJ1-5
clone_size: few
v_call: TRBV28

cdr3_aa: CASSRATGIVSPLHF
cdr3_nt: TGTGCCAGCAGCCGAGCGACAGGGATAGTATCACCCCTCCACTTT
d_call: TRBD1
j_call: TRBJ1-6
clone_size: .
v_call: TRBV5-5

cdr3_aa: CASSLGGLSNQPQHF
cdr3_nt: TGTGCCAGCAGCTTAGGAGGGTTAAGTAATCAGCCCCAGCATTTT
d_call: .
j_call: TRBJ1-5
clone_size: .
v_call: TRBV11-2

cdr3_aa: CASSSPGNNHYEQYF
cdr3_nt: TGTGCCAGCAGCAGCCCCGGGAACAACCACTACGAGCAGTACTTC
d_call: .
j_call: TRBJ2-7
clone_size: .
v_call: TRBV21-1

cdr3_aa: CAISVTSGDNSYNEQFF
cdr3_nt: TGTGCCATCAGTGTAACTAGCGGGGACAACTCCTACAATGAGCAGTTCTTC
d_call: TRBD2
j_call: TRBJ2-1
clone_size: .
v_call: TRBV10-3

cdr3_aa: CASSVSDYTDTQYF
cdr3_nt: TGTGCCAGCAGCGTAAGCGACTACACAGATACGCAGTATTTT
d_call: .
j_call: TRBJ2-3
clone_size: .
v_call: TRBV9

cdr3_aa: CASSDEAKDEQFF
cdr3_nt: TGTGCCAGCAGTGACGAAGCCAAGGATGAGCAGTTCTTC
d_call: .
j_call: TRBJ2-1
clone_size: .
v_call: TRBV6-4

cdr3_aa: CASGHFSGPGELFF
cdr3_nt: TGTGCCAGCGGCCACTTTTCGGGGCCCGGGGAGCTGTTTTTT
d_call: .
j_call: TRBJ2-2
clone_size: .
v_call: TRBV5-5